This T cell receptor beta chain was captured in a study of neurological immune-mediated disorders. J was trimmed by 3 bases and V by 7 bases; bases with no gene match: 8. The CDR3 consists of 15 residues. The authors produced cDNA by 5'RACE using 10-nucleotide random UMIs. TCRdb analysed the 5' RACE reads with MiXCR anew, one entry per CDR3 protein. This sample has 55,000 to 65,000 distinct CDR3 sequences, with under 4.5% found just once. The unsorted libraries were made from 2 million PBMCs kept at -80 C. Broader study findings: Repertoires from 18 of 34 multiple sclerosis patients grouped phylogenetically into a related-CDR3 cluster, suggesting a possible signature. While HTLV-1-associated myelopathy showed the greatest TCR clonal expansion, multiple sclerosis showed the least, falling below healthy controls.

There are many counts of this clonotype. Its antigen is not known. The receptor was isolated from a woman under 40 with multiple sclerosis. The sample taken for sequencing was PBMCs. The chain carries TRBV12-3 or TRBV12-4 and TRBJ2-7; 11 bases map to TRBD2. CDR3 residues: CASNRTSGPLYEQYF. CDR3 nucleotides: TGTGCCAGCAACCGGACTAGCGGGCCGCTCTACGAGCAGTACTTC.